This T cell receptor beta chain was sequenced in a study of blood T cell repertoires in COVID-19 (dated by TCRdb to the early 2020s). About the full investigation: Samples covering the acute and convalescent phases of COVID-19 were provided by collaborators in the United States, Italy and Spain. Where HLA class I and class II types were available, the types were taken from metadata supplied by the sample provider, not from assay-based typing. The prospective study material was composed of cDNA or gDNA derived from T cells, B-cell-depleted T cells, or PBMCs. The samples were drawn from two sources: the first 160 participants of the ongoing ImmuneRACE study, and 950 to 1,500 subjects contributed by 6 global collaborators. Sample metadata almost always included a de-identified subject ID, COVID-19 status, age in years and sex. The repertoires were released in a freely available public database meant as a resource for research on the immune response to SARS-CoV-2. Deeply sampled blood TCRbeta repertoires from subjects exposed to, actively infected with, or recovered from COVID-19 were included in the dataset.

The immunoSEQ Assay, a bias-controlled multiplex PCR, was used to amplify TCRbeta CDR3 regions from genomic DNA. The original methods were these. Nucleated cell counts per sample were estimated from amplification of reference gene primers within the assay. To quantify the absolute abundance of each unique TCRbeta CDR3 rearrangement, sequence reads were collapsed and filtered. For each sample, productive Simpson clonality was calculated by taking the square root of Simpson's diversity index across productive rearrangements. This immuneACCESS table, as held by TCRdb, lists in-frame sequences with V and J called but not all clones. Of the missing ones, under half trace to an unresolved V gene in checked studies; the others have no known cause. That table supplies the V and J calls and clone size; D and trimming were determined from the DNA. The sample table holds roughly 20,000 clones, of which around 89% were seen once. The ten largest make up about 20% of the sample.

A remark on this clone: Its cognate antigen has yet to be identified. No qualities accompany the bases; no much larger clone lies one base away.

Whole blood was collected in K2EDTA tubes by collaborating institutions according to the institutions' own protocols. Collaborator samples were shipped for TCRbeta analysis as frozen whole blood, isolated PBMCs, or DNA extracted from either sample type. The CDR3 contains 15 residues, cysteine and phenylalanine counted. The kept DNA is CDR3 alone, 45 bases in frame from the first base. V gives up 0 bases and J gives up 6 bases, and the segment between their germline ends measures 12 bases. According to the germline V gene, CDR1 reads SGHDN and CDR2 reads FVKESK. What the study reported, not specific to this receptor: Clinical and demographic metadata were provided uncurated, with the amount varying by source and participant.

The specimen sequenced was peripheral blood. The receptor was isolated from a man aged 65 to 85 with active COVID-19. The V and J genes are TRBV14 and TRBJ2-1, with the D gene not clear enough to name. At the DNA level, the sequence is TGTGCCAGCAGCCAAGATCTTCAGGCGACCAATGAGCAGTTCTTC. Its translation reads: CASSQDLQATNEQFF.